This T cell receptor (beta chain) was identified during a study of molecular identifiers for immune sequencing clone quantification. This clonotype was seen repeatedly, ten times or more. Each CDR3 protein is one row after TCRdb ran MiXCR on the PCR reads. Of about 97,000 distinct CDR3 sequences in the sample, roughly a quarter were seen once. This CDR3 has 15 amino acids. V lost 6 bases to trimming and J lost 2 bases; unmatched junction nucleotides: 8. Germline CDR1 reads SNHLY; CDR2 reads FYNNEI. Source material for naive CD8 libraries was about 19,000 to 1,000,000 sorted cells, with 10%, 30% or 50% RNA.

The sequencing input was naive CD8+ T cells from blood, with Jurkat cell RNA spiked in. Described subset: FACS-sorted CD8+CD4-CCR7+CD45RA+ naive T cells. The sequence derives from a human donor in good health. Some libraries in this study had Jurkat cell RNA spiked in. The gene calls are TRBV2 and TRBJ2-3; TRBD1 matches 7 bases. CDR3 bases: TGTGCCAGCAGGTCCGGGACAGCCCACACAGATACGCAGTATTTT. Protein: CASRSGTAHTDTQYF.